Ten or more counts support the clone carrying this T cell receptor (beta chain). CDR1 is SGHDN and CDR2 is FVKESK in the germline V gene. J gave up 4 bases and V 0 bases, and 12 bases lay outside the gene matches. CDR3 length equals 18 residues. This sample is part of a study of Graves' ophthalmopathy and Graves' hyperthyroidism. Scientists amplified the TCR beta CDR3 regions from RNA transcripts. HTBI primers primed a first-round RT-PCR, and a second-round multiplex PCR followed. TCRdb reprocessed the multiplex PCR reads with MiXCR, giving one entry per CDR3 protein. The sample has 600,000 to 700,000 distinct CDR3 sequences, approximately 39% seen once. Additional autoimmune diseases, uncontrolled infections, pregnancy or lactation disqualified patients.

This TCR was recovered from an adult man with Graves' ophthalmopathy. The sequenced sample consisted of peripheral blood. This rearrangement joins TRBV14 to TRBJ1-1; TRBD1 matches at 9 bases. CDR3 loop: CASSQENLQGALGTEAFF. The CDR3 coding sequence is TGTGCCAGCAGCCAAGAGAACTTACAGGGGGCGTTGGGCACTGAAGCTTTCTTT. The full variable domain, completed using reference TRBV14 and TRBJ1-1, is EAGVTQFPSHSVIEKGQTVTLRCDPISGHDNLYWYRRVMGKEIKFLLHFVKESKQDESGMPNNRFLAERTGGTYSTLKVQPAELEDSGVYFCASSQENLQGALGTEAFFGQGTRLTVV.